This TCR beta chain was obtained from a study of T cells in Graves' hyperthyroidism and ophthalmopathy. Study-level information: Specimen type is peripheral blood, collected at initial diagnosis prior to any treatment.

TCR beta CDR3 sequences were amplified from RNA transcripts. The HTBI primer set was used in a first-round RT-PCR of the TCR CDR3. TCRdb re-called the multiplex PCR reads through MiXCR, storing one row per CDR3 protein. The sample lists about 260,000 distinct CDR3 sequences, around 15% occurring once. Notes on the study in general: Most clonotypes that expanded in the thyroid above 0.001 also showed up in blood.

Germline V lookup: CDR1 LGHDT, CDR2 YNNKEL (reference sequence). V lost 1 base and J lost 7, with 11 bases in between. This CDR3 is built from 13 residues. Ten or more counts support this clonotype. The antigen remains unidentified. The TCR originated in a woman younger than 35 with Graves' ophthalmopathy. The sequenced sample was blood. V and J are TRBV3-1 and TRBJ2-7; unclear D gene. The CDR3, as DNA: TGTGCCAGCAGCCAAGCTGGGTCCGGGGAGCAGTACTTC. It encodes CASSQAGSGEQYF.